These 3 T cell receptor beta chains originate from one sample sequenced in a study of cytomegalovirus exposure and HLA in healthy donors (dated by TCRdb to about 2017). Library creation used the immunoSEQ multiplex PCR assay. For the multiplex PCR, a mixture combining 60 forward primers for TCR Vbeta segments and 13 reverse primers for TCR Jbeta segments was used. In its TCRdb copy, this immuneACCESS table keeps in-frame sequences only and misses some clones. Where compared with another copy, unresolved V genes explain less than half of these, and the others have no known cause. Within this sample are about 140,000 clones, with about 70% of them counted one time only. The top ten clonotypes cover approximately 4.2% of the sample. Sequencing used PBMCs. The receptors shown here come from a man aged 60 to 75 in good health and CMV-seronegative.

J is TRBJ2-7 and V is TRBV7-6; D is possibly TRBD2 (6 bases). Trimming left V 0 bases short and J 5 bases short, with 23 bases between. Germline V lookup: CDR1 SGHVS, CDR2 FNYEAQ. There are 18 residues in the CDR3. CDR3: CASSLALLASPPLNEQYF. The CDR3 coding sequence is TGTGCCAGCAGCTTAGCGTTACTAGCTTCCCCTCCTTTGAACGAGCAGTACTTC.

The J gene is TRBJ1-4, the V gene TRBV15, with D possibly TRBD1 on 6 matching bases. V was cut by 6 bases and J by 5 bases, with 16 bases left in between. This CDR3 is 15 amino acids long. Germline lookup yields CDR1 LNHNV and CDR2 YYDKDF (reference sequence). Here the CDR3 reads CATSRDNLGNEKLFF. The CDR3 bases are TGTGCCACCAGTAGGGACAATCTCGGAAATGAAAAACTGTTTTTT.

The DNA for the CDR3 is TGCGCCAGCAGCCAAGAGGAAGGGAGTGCCGACTATGGCTACACCTTC. Translated: CASSQEEGSADYGYTF. This rearrangement joins TRBV4-1 to TRBJ1-2; D call uncertain. Germline lookup yields CDR1 MGHRA and CDR2 YSYEKL. V lost 0 bases and J lost 3, with 14 bases in between. The CDR3 totals 16 residues.